The 3 T cell receptor beta chains reported below all come from one sample, sequenced in a study of blood T cells in healthy people across ages. Primers used in a second PCR of roughly 6 to 11 cycles were a sample-barcoded 5' primer and a J-beta primer mix. TCRdb re-derived calls from the 5' RACE reads in MiXCR, one entry per CDR3 protein. The sample has some 1.6 million distinct CDR3 sequences, roughly a third seen once; the top ten hold about 10%. Sequenced material: blood. These receptors originate from a woman in her 30s in good health.

V is TRBV10-2 and J is TRBJ2-1; a weak D match, TRBD1 (5 bases). The CDR3 has 14 amino acids. Trimming shortened V by 11 bases and J by 5 bases, and 19 bases separated the two germline ends. Looked up from germline, CDR1 is WSHSY and CDR2 is SAAADI. This CDR3 reads CAGSSPTENNEQFF. CDR3 nucleotides: TGCGCCGGATCCAGCCCGACAGAAAACAATGAGCAGTTCTTC.

This clonotype has just a few counts. The chain carries TRBV29-1 and TRBJ1-1; the D gene is possibly TRBD1 (6 bases). The CDR3 contains 12 residues. The germline gives CDR1 SQVTM, CDR2 ANQGSEA. Trimming left V 7 bases short and J 10 bases short, with 19 bases between. CDR3: CSAPLGGRGAFF. For the CDR3, the DNA is TGCAGCGCTCCCCTTGGGGGGCGCGGAGCTTTCTTT. Based on the CDR3 plus reference TRBV29-1 and TRBJ1-1, the full variable domain is SAVISQKPSRDICQRGTSLTIQCQVDSQVTMMFWYRQQPGQSLTLIATANQGSEATYESGFVIDKFPISRPNLTFSTLTVSNMSPEDSSIYLCSAPLGGRGAFFGQGTRLTVV.

Only a few counts were recorded for this clonotype. The gene calls are TRBV20-1 and TRBJ2-7, with TRBD2 matching 10 bases. Germline V gives CDR1 DFQATT, CDR2 SNEGSKA (reference sequence). Trimming cost V 1 base and J 2 bases; bases outside gene matches: 14. The CDR3 is 18 residues long. The chain's CDR3 is CSARGASGRSGGTYEQYF. The DNA of the CDR3 is TGCAGTGCTAGAGGAGCTAGCGGGAGATCAGGGGGTACCTACGAGCAGTACTTC.